This record concerns one TCR beta chain sequence. Its antigen is undetermined. These data belong to a study of T cells after yellow fever vaccination. Study-wide points: By day 5 rather than day 15, the secondary response had peaked, though it was weaker. FACS-sorted repertoires could contain abundant clonotypes contaminating from the bulk population. Booster sampling recovered most clones from primary vaccination (96% CD4, around 90% CD8).

The ends were cut back, 4 bases at V and 6 bases at J, with 19 bases in the middle. Germline V CDR1 and CDR2: SGHTA, FQGNSA. There are 16 residues in the CDR3. UMIs were added to TCR cDNA along with a universal primer site when it was made by 5'RACE template switching. TCRdb reprocessed the 5' RACE reads with MiXCR, giving one entry per CDR3 protein. The data contain 400,000 or so distinct CDR3 sequences, more than 5.5% of them singletons. This rearrangement joins TRBV7-2 to TRBJ2-4; D is perhaps TRBD2 (5 bases). This material consisted of PBMCs, taken 5 days after the yellow fever booster vaccination. The sequence was collected from a man aged 25 to 40 who received the YFV17D yellow fever vaccine. The CDR3 DNA sequence: TGTGCCAGCAGCTGGGCCCCGGGAACTGGTTCAAACATTCAGTACTTC. It translates to CASSWAPGTGSNIQYF.